This T cell receptor beta chain comes out of a study of blood T cell repertoires in COVID-19. The wider study: Both acute and convalescent COVID-19 samples were obtained from the United States, Italy and Spain. Nucleic acid was either cDNA or gDNA, and it came from T cells, B-cell-depleted T cells, or PBMCs.

The CDR3 covers 16 residues. V shed 1 base, J shed 6 bases, and the junction held 9 bases outside the gene matches. CDR1 is SGHAT and CDR2 is FQNNGV in the germline V gene. Authors' processing steps: Nucleated cell number was recorded as an estimate derived from reference gene primer amplification. Only in-frame clones appear in the TCRdb table, and some are missing; sequencing was by immunoSEQ multiplex PCR. V and J calls plus clone size are reproduced from that table; the DNA served to infer D and trimming. Of about 230,000 clones listed, 80% to 85% are singletons. Sequencing input: peripheral blood. The sequence derives from a middle-aged man with acute or convalescent COVID-19. V is TRBV11-2 and J is TRBJ2-3; TRBD2 agrees at 8 bases. CDR3 coding DNA: TGTGCCAGCAGCTTAGGGACTAGCAACTTTCGGGATACGCAGTATTTT. It specifies CASSLGTSNFRDTQYF.